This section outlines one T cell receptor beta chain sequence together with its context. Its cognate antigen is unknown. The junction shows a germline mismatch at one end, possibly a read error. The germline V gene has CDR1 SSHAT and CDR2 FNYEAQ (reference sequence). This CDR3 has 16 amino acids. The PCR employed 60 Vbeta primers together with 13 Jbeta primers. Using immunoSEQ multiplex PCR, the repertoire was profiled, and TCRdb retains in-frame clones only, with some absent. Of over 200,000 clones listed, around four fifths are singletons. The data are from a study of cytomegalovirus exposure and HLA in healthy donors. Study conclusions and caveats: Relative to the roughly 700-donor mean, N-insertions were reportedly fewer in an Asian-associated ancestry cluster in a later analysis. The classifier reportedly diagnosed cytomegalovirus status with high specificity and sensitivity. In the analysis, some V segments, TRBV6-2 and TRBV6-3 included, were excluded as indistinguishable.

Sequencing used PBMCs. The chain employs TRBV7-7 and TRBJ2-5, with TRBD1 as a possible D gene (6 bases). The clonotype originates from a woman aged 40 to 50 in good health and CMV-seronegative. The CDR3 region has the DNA TGTGCTAGCAGCTTAGCGCCCAGGGACACTGGGGAGACCCAGTACTTC. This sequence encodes CASSLAPRDTGETQYF.